This T cell receptor beta chain was captured in a study of shared clonotypes between healthy human individuals (dated by TCRdb to the early 2020s). For the study in its entirety: Three men and a couple of women, aged 18 to 49 years, made up the cohort. For each donor, three plates each were used for CD4 naive and CD4 memory, two plates were used for CD8 naive, and one plate was used for CD8 memory. Blood TCR repertoires of four to six healthy adults were deeply sequenced to estimate repertoire size and the extent of clonotype sharing between individuals. To increase sequencing depth and limit assay-specific biases, TCR repertoire library preparation and sequencing were carried out by different laboratories using diverse techniques. Leukapheresis yielded between about 0.85 and 10 billion PBMCs per donor.

Donors were healthy HIV-negative adults with no recently reported acute infections or vaccinations. Every donor was a Caucasian adult living in Nashville, Tennessee, USA. Magnetic negative selection was used to enrich CD4+ T cells, after which naive cells were positively selected on CD45RA and the negative fraction became the memory subset. Blood was obtained by leukapheresis, after which PBMCs were separated by Ficoll-Histopaque density gradient centrifugation and cryopreserved in liquid nitrogen vapor phase. Analytical flow cytometry was used to check the purity and quantity of each magnetically sorted T cell population. From each sorted fraction, genomic DNA was isolated and quantified by UV absorbance on a Nanodrop 2000c. Using the deep immunoSEQ assay, TCR CDR3 regions were amplified from genomic DNA by multiplex PCR. Genomic DNA extracted from each cell subset was distributed evenly over all wells of several immunoSEQ 96-well plates, and each plate served as one replicate. For sorted subsets, each replicate PCR was loaded with 150 to 250 ng genomic DNA, equivalent to 25,000 to 35,000 T cell genomes. Purified libraries were measured with a Qubit 3.0 fluorometer, size-checked on a Bioanalyzer 2100, and measured again with the KAPA Library Quantification kit. Each immunoSEQ 96-well plate was sequenced on its own single-read 150-cycle Illumina NextSeq 550 flow cell. The published analysis was carried out like this. Because the immunoSEQ output held only junctional sequences and lacked quality scores, the filtering could not match the filtering applied to full-length reads. Sequences were annotated with PyIR, a Python wrapper for IgBLAST v1.9, using IMGT germline references to assign V/J genes and CDR3. Reads with weak V/J assignments (E-value above 1e-6), missing CDR3, stop codons, out-of-frame junctions, or ambiguous translated residues were removed. V3J clonotypes were defined by identical inferred V gene, J gene, and CDR3 amino acid sequence. To compute the percentage overlap between repertoires, the number of shared unique clonotypes was divided by the size of the smaller repertoire. Repertoire richness was assessed with RTK rarefaction, the Chao1 estimator, and Recon v2.1 estimates of unobserved clonotypes. Generation probabilities for all TCRbeta clonotypes obtained by the gDNA method from a handful of donors were computed using OLGA. TCRdb obtained this table from immuneACCESS and retained in-frame rearrangements with V and J assigned. These tables miss some clones; where compared with another copy, unresolved V genes account for less than half of the shortfall, and the remainder is unexplained. V, J and clone size are taken as reported in that table, and D and trimming were inferred from the DNA itself. In all, the sample holds roughly 640,000 clones, and approximately 97% of those were seen once. Around 0.06% of the sample rests with the top ten.

In the germline V gene, CDR1 corresponds to ENHRY and CDR2 to SYGVKD. The CDR3 covers 14 residues, taking in both the cysteine and the phenylalanine. Just CDR3 DNA is preserved here, 42 bases in frame from base 1. The V and J ends are trimmed by 2 bases and 7 bases, leaving 12 bases between them. What the research found in general, with its limitations: Incomplete sequencing was indicated by rarefaction of sorted-subset datasets, despite the large sequencing depth. Naive subsets generally had larger estimated clonotype richness than memory subsets. Pairwise subsampling led to the expectation that sequencing depth would affect the degree of clonotype sharing among donors. Clonotypes shared by all four sorted-subset donors showed higher generation probabilities than non-shared clonotypes. Only blood was sampled, and tissue TCR repertoires likely differ from those in blood. The genetic and exposure-history diversity represented was limited by the small number of donors. Sharing across a few donors was observed for around 5% of naive CD4, 3.5% of naive CD8, over 2% of memory CD4, and roughly 0.4% of memory CD8 clonotypes.

With respect to this clone: The antigen this receptor binds is unknown. Per-nucleotide qualities are absent, and no much larger clonotype sits a single base away.

The TCR comes from a woman younger than 45 in good health. Sample: naive CD4+ T cells sorted from blood. The cell subset or site label, read with the paper, signifies: CD45RA+ positively selected. Recombination joined TRBV10-3 with TRBJ1-5, with the D gene uncertain. The nucleotide sequence is TGTGCCATCAGTGAGGGGAACAACTTGCAGCCCCAGCATTTT. It encodes CAISEGNNLQPQHF.